This T cell receptor (beta chain) comes out of a study of blood T cells in healthy people across ages. General study points: CMV status of donors was unknown, possibly confounding expanded clonotype changes. It was held that diversity estimates obtained from one million T cells represented underestimates.

This clonotype was seen more than once but under ten times. The target antigen is unknown. Per the germline V gene, CDR1 is MNHEY and CDR2 is SMNVEV (reference sequence). CDR3 length equals 13 residues. The germline V and J ends were trimmed by 5 bases and 3 bases, with 11 bases remaining between them. A sample-barcoded 5' primer and a J-beta primer mix were used in a second PCR of roughly 7 to 11 cycles. TCRdb reprocessed the 5' RACE reads with MiXCR, giving one entry per CDR3 protein. In the table there are about 1.4 million distinct CDR3 sequences, roughly 59% of which are singletons. The V gene is TRBV27, the J gene TRBJ2-7, with no clear D. This TCR was recovered from a man between 18 and 29 years old in good health. Sequencing used blood. This CDR3 reads CASSPKRVYEQYF. CDR3 bases: TGTGCCAGCAGTCCAAAACGGGTCTACGAGCAGTACTTC.